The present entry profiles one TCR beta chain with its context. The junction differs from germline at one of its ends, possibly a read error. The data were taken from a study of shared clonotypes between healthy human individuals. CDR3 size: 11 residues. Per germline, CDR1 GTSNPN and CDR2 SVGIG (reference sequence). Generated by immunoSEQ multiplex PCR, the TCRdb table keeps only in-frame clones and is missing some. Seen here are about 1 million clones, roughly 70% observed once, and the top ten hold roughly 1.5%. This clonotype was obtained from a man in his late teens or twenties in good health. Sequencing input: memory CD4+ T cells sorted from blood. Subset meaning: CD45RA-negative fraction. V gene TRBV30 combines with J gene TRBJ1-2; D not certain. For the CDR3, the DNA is TGTGCCTGGAGTGTACTAAGTGTCTATTCCTTC. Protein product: CAWSVLSVYSF.